Included here is one T cell receptor (beta chain) sequence, with context. Its antigen is unidentified. These data originate in a study of OX40 agonist ivuxolimab in advanced cancers. Whole-study results and caveats: Compared with others, partial responders at 0.1-3.0 mg/kg displayed clonal expansion among the lowest. In the 0.1 to 3.0 mg/kg range, CD4+ and CD8+ blood T cells had expanded clonally by week 6.

Clones were read by immunoSEQ multiplex PCR, and TCRdb kept only the in-frame ones, dropping some. Found here are fewer than 70,000 clones, 85% to 95% of them singletons; the top ten hold roughly 0.45%. At cycle 4 day 1, cycle 7 day 1, and baseline, blood was sampled. Germline V gives CDR1 MNHEY, CDR2 SMNVEV (reference sequence). V shed 11 bases, J shed 6 bases, and the junction held 8 bases outside the gene matches. This CDR3 is 14 amino acids long. This specimen consisted of CD4+ or CD8+ T cells sorted from blood, obtained in a trial of the OX40 agonist ivuxolimab. This rearrangement joins TRBV27 to TRBJ2-2, with 11 bases lining up with TRBD1. This TCR came from an adult with an advanced solid tumor such as melanoma, head and neck, liver or kidney cancer. The CDR3 sequence is CAVKGQGVPGELFF. CDR3 DNA sequence: TGTGCCGTCAAGGGACAGGGGGTGCCCGGGGAGCTGTTTTTT.